This T cell receptor (beta chain) appears in the sequencing data of a study of Ad26.COV2.S vaccination and SARS-CoV-2 variants. The overall study: Dosing was one shot or two shots 56 days apart. Whole-study findings and limits: Relative to placebo recipients, vaccine recipients exhibited elevated spike-specific TCR breadth.

Sequencing was performed with immunoSEQ multiplex PCR; in TCRdb, only in-frame clones are kept and a portion is missing. The repertoire consists of approximately 460,000 clones, with around 89% occurring once and the leading ten covering 1.5% to 2%. Treatment indicated: some 20 received Ad26.COV2.S at low or high dose, single or two shots; several received placebo; per-sample allocation not given. Sampling took place 63 days after the first vaccine or placebo injection. Trimming shortened V by 4 bases and J by 6 bases, and 15 bases separated the two germline ends. The CDR3 loop spans 13 amino acids. Looked up from germline, CDR1 is GTSNPN and CDR2 is SVGIG (reference sequence). As regards this clone: Its matching antigen is unknown.

The chain is built from TRBV30 and TRBJ1-2; no clear D gene. The sequencing here drew on peripheral blood, taken in a trial of Ad26.COV2.S vaccine versus placebo. The receptor's source is a person between 18 and 60 years old who received the Ad26.COV2.S COVID-19 vaccine or a placebo. CDR3 loop: CAWTPFGRDGYTF. Written as DNA, the CDR3 is TGTGCCTGGACTCCCTTCGGCCGAGATGGCTACACCTTC.